Below are 14 T cell receptor beta chains sequenced from a single sample in a study of shared clonotypes between healthy human individuals. Data came from immunoSEQ multiplex PCR; TCRdb stores just in-frame clones and leaves some out. The sample records around 700,000 clones, about three quarters being singletons. Sequenced sample: memory CD4+ T cells sorted from blood. Documented subset: CD45RA-negative fraction. These receptors were obtained from a young woman in good health.

The genes are TRBV6-1 and TRBJ2-7; a weak D match, TRBD1 (6 bases). From germline, CDR1 is MNHNS and CDR2 SASEGT. V was clipped by 5 bases and J by 12 bases, with 11 bases between them. The CDR3 spans 10 residues. The chain's CDR3 is CASSYRVRYF. CDR3 DNA sequence: TGTGCCAGCAGTTACAGGGTACGGTACTTC.

J is TRBJ2-1 and V is TRBV11-2; D possibly corresponds to TRBD2 (5 bases). Germline V gene sequence: CDR1 SGHAT, CDR2 FQNNGV. The CDR3 covers 13 residues. V was cut by 5 bases and J by 10 bases, with 15 bases left in between. The CDR3 bases are TGTGCCAGCAGCCCTCCTCTGTCGGGGGAGCAGTTCTTC. Translation: CASSPPLSGEQFF.

This clone showed up just once. A read error may produce the germline difference seen at one junction end. The CDR3 loop is CASNLMGLADTDTQYF. CDR3 bases: TGTGCCAGCAATTTAATGGGACTAGCGGATACAGATACGCAGTATTTT. The V call is TRBV27, the J call TRBJ2-3; 11 bases align to TRBD2. In germline, CDR1 is MNHEY, CDR2 SMNVEV (reference sequence). The CDR3 runs to 16 residues.

The chain links TRBV28 to TRBJ2-7; possible D gene TRBD1, 6 bases. The CDR3 totals 15 residues. The V gene's germline CDR1 is MDHEN and CDR2 SYDVKM. The germline V and J ends were trimmed by 6 bases and 2 bases, with 17 bases remaining between them. CDR3 sequence (DNA): TGTGCCAGCAGGATAGGTTCAGGGGCGACCTACGAGCAGTACTTC. This encodes CASRIGSGATYEQYF.

The chain links TRBV11-3 to TRBJ2-2; D call uncertain. Germline CDR1 reads SGHNT; CDR2 reads YENEEA. Trimming pared 4 bases from V and 4 bases from J, leaving 10 bases between. The CDR3 is 14 amino acids. The CDR3 is CASSSPVSTGELFF. CDR3 DNA sequence: TGTGCCAGCAGCTCCCCAGTCAGCACCGGGGAGCTGTTTTTT.

This clone was observed many times. The CDR3 coding sequence is TGTGCCAGCAGCCCTCGACAGGGGGCAGATACGCAGTATTTT. Protein sequence: CASSPRQGADTQYF. This chain connects TRBV11-2 to TRBJ2-3, with 9 positions matching TRBD1. The CDR3 runs to 14 residues. J lost 4 bases, V lost 5 bases, and 4 bases had no gene match. CDR1 is SGHAT and CDR2 is FQNNGV in the germline V gene. The full variable domain, with the rest looked up from reference TRBV11-2 and TRBJ2-3, is EAGVAQSPRYKIIEKRQSVAFWCNPISGHATLYWYQQILGQGPKLLIQFQNNGVVDDSQLPKDRFSAERLKGVDSTLKIQPAKLEDSAVYLCASSPRQGADTQYFGPGTRLTVL.

V and J are TRBV5-6 and TRBJ1-4, with D unresolved. Germline V gene lookup returns CDR1 SGHDT and CDR2 YYEEEE. The CDR3 extends over 17 amino acids. Deletions cut 4 bases from V and 0 bases from J, with 16 bases between. This CDR3 reads CASSPLGIGATNEKLFF. The DNA of the CDR3 is TGTGCCAGCAGCCCCCTTGGCATCGGGGCAACTAATGAAAAACTGTTTTTT.

The chain recombines TRBV18 with TRBJ2-7; 12 bases are a match to TRBD2. Losses at the gene ends were 6 bases for V and 2 bases for J; bases not matched to a gene: 14. The germline gives CDR1 KGHSH, CDR2 LQKENI. This CDR3 spans 18 amino acids. The CDR3 DNA sequence: TGTGCCAGCTCTCCGGGACTAGCGGGCCGTTGGAACCCCTACGAGCAGTACTTC. This codes for CASSPGLAGRWNPYEQYF. The complete variable domain, with remaining parts taken from reference TRBV18 and TRBJ2-7, reads NAGVMQNPRHLVRRRGQEARLRCSPMKGHSHVYWYRQLPEEGLKFMVYLQKENIIDESGMPKERFSAEFPKEGPSILRIQQVVRGDSAAYFCASSPGLAGRWNPYEQYFGPGTRLTVT.

V is TRBV27 and J is TRBJ2-7; D is undetermined. Trimming shortened V by 5 bases and J by 7 bases, and 15 bases separated the two germline ends. This CDR3 comprises 13 residues. Germline values: CDR1 MNHEY, CDR2 SMNVEV (reference sequence). The DNA of the CDR3 is TGTGCCAGCAGTCAGGAAGGGTTGGGGGAGCAGTACTTC. It specifies CASSQEGLGEQYF.

This chain uses TRBV6-4 with TRBJ1-1; 9 bases line up with TRBD1. The CDR3 contains 13 residues. Trimming at V came to 4 bases and at J to 11 bases, leaving 8 bases not matched to a gene. The germline V gene has CDR1 MRHNA and CDR2 SNTAGT. CDR3 in amino acids: CASSAGTGTVAFF. In DNA form, the CDR3 reads TGTGCCAGCAGTGCCGGGACAGGGACGGTCGCTTTCTTT.

This clone appeared a single time. The junction differs from germline at one of its ends, possibly a read error. In DNA form, the CDR3 reads TGTGCCAGCAGTTTGGCCCCAACAGGGGGCGCGGGAAACACCATATATTTT. Its translation is CASSLAPTGGAGNTIYF. This chain links TRBV5-4 with TRBJ1-3; 9 bases line up with TRBD1. The CDR3 has 17 residues. CDR1 is SGHNT, CDR2 YYREEE, per germline (reference sequence).

The CDR3: CASGRTSPVNEQFF. CDR3 in DNA: TGTGCCAGCGGGCGGACTAGCCCAGTCAATGAGCAGTTCTTC. This chain connects TRBV6-5 to TRBJ2-1; 8 bases are a match to TRBD2. The CDR3 sequence is 14 residues long. V lost 8 bases and J lost 6; bases outside the gene matches: 9. Germline values: CDR1 MNHEY, CDR2 SVGAGI.

J is TRBJ2-2 and V is TRBV19; TRBD2 matches 13 bases. The CDR3 loop spans 14 amino acids. The germline V gene encodes CDR1 LNHDA and CDR2 SQIVND (reference sequence). J lost 6 bases, V lost 6 bases, and 1 base had no gene match. The CDR3 loop reads CASRLAGGAGELFF. CDR3 coding DNA: TGTGCCAGTAGACTAGCGGGAGGGGCCGGGGAGCTGTTTTTT.

The rearrangement uses TRBV7-9 and TRBJ1-1; D is uncertain. V shed 3 bases and J shed 7 bases, with 9 bases lying between them. The CDR3 sequence is 12 residues long. In germline, CDR1 is SEHNR, CDR2 FQNEAQ (reference sequence). The CDR3 DNA reads TGTGCCAGCAGCTTCTACGAAGGTGAAGCTTTCTTT. Its translation: CASSFYEGEAFF.